The rows below give T cell receptor beta chains drawn from one sample of a study of cytomegalovirus exposure and HLA in healthy donors. Measured with immunoSEQ multiplex PCR; TCRdb has only the in-frame clones, and not every one. Of about 170,000 clones listed, roughly 80% are singletons. Sequencing was performed on PBMCs. The source is a woman in her late teens or twenties in good health and CMV-seropositive. CDR3s leave out the opening cysteine and the closing phenylalanine or tryptophan. Fields, in order: J gene, V gene, CDR3 protein.

>TRBJ1-2|TRBV11-2
ASSLWRADGYT
>TRBJ2-5|TRBV27
ASSSGGEGTQY
>TRBJ1-1|TRBV2
ASIPGSHTEAF
>TRBJ2-1|TRBV11-3
ASSLEGGGNNEQF
>TRBJ1-2|TRBV4-2
ASSPATGAFYGYT
>TRBJ1-1|TRBV19
ASSINTGHTEAF
>TRBJ1-5|TRBV30
AWSEGDQPQH
>TRBJ1-2|TRBV11-2
ASSPLQGALGYT
>TRBJ2-7|TRBV28
ASSFLLAQKTHYEQY
>TRBJ1-5|TRBV30
AWSVGRAPGVLLNQPQH
>TRBJ1-2|TRBV7-8
ASIVRGREMENGYT
>TRBJ1-5|TRBV6-5
ASGARGQEQPQH
>TRBJ2-1|TRBV6-5
ASSRGGLNEQF
>NA|TRBV19
ASSRTGTSPEQY
>TRBJ2-3|TRBV5-4
ASSPLPTSGGLTDTQY
>TRBJ2-3|TRBV7-6
ASTLWIAGGRPDTQY
>TRBJ2-7|TRBV27
ASSWGTVGAYEQY
>TRBJ2-7|TRBV29-1
SVAAIDEQY
>TRBJ2-1|TRBV27
ASSLAGVSYNEQF
>TRBJ1-3|TRBV23-1
ASTPLDREVSGNTIY
>TRBJ2-7|TRBV6-1
ASRETEISYEQY
>TRBJ2-3|TRBV29-1
SVERRLAGGPDTQY
>TRBJ2-2|TRBV14
ASRETGTGELF
>TRBJ2-3|TRBV7-9
ASSPRTGGPSTDTQY
>TRBJ2-1|TRBV6-5
AIQLAANNEQF
>TRBJ1-4|TRBV27
ASSLFGGYEKLF
>TRBJ2-4|TRBV5-1
ASSSGSLRTVVAKNIQY
>TRBJ1-2|TRBV13
ASSSGWSGGYGYT
>TRBJ1-5|TRBV10-3
AISESGRGHQPQH
>TRBJ2-3|TRBV18
ASSPLGATDTQY
>TRBJ2-7|TRBV30
AWSVSRENGEQY
>TRBJ2-5|TRBV14
ASSGPRRGTQY
>TRBJ2-1|TRBV5-6
ASSLVLAGNSYNEQF
>TRBJ1-2|TRBV5-6
ASSSNLQDVYGYT
>TRBJ1-1|TRBV7-2
ASSKDSPYTEAF
>TRBJ2-7|TRBV5-4
ASSLRGGSYEQY
>NA|TRBV29-1
SVGDRLSYEQY
>TRBJ1-6|TRBV6-5
ASKRSSYNSPLH
>TRBJ2-2|TRBV5-1
ASSFLAGLVTPGELF
>TRBJ2-3|TRBV7-2
ASSPNSYTQY
>TRBJ1-6|TRBV6-1
ASRNQGVRNSPLH
>TRBJ1-2|TRBV6-1
ASSFDRNYGYT
>TRBJ2-3|TRBV6-1
ASSEARGAGADTQY
>TRBJ2-2|TRBV5-1
ASSPAQQGTGELF
>TRBJ2-3|TRBV7-2
ASSLAVVGTGEDTQY
>TRBJ1-1|TRBV16
ASSRPGQGDTEAF
>TRBJ2-3|TRBV30
AWSPATNVNTQY
>TRBJ2-5|TRBV15
ATSRGGLQETQY
>TRBJ2-2|TRBV6-4
ASSDSSAGELF
>TRBJ2-2|TRBV5-6
ASSLYAGGLSGELF
>TRBJ2-7|TRBV6-1
ASSDHDGAVEQY
>TRBJ2-7|TRBV10-1
ASSEPGQGKHEQY
>TRBJ2-2|TRBV15
ATSRDYQGASTGELF
>TRBJ1-2|TRBV29-1
SVVGLAPNYGYT
>TRBJ1-1|TRBV29-1
SVEGKQGLTEAF
>TRBJ1-4|TRBV11-2
ASSLGEQGRGEKLF
>TRBJ1-2|TRBV5-4
ASSPQTDLNGYT
>TRBJ2-7|TRBV2
ASSGRWNSYEQY
>TRBJ2-5|TRBV11-3
ASSLGGGIEETQY